These 25 T cell receptor beta chains came from one sample sequenced in a study of cytomegalovirus exposure and HLA in healthy donors. Primers: 60 Vbeta forward and 13 Jbeta reverse. Produced via immunoSEQ multiplex PCR; TCRdb's table is partial and in-frame only. The sample records about 160,000 clones, roughly three quarters being singletons. Sequenced input: PBMCs. The receptors derive from a man younger than 35 in good health and CMV-seropositive.

This chain connects TRBV19 to TRBJ1-2, with TRBD1 as a possible D gene (5 bases). The CDR3 is 13 residues long. Germline CDR1 reads LNHDA; CDR2 reads SQIVND (reference sequence). Trimming took off 7 bases at V and 2 bases at J, with 11 bases between the two ends. The CDR3 DNA follows: TGTGCCAGTAATTCGGGACTAAACTATGGCTACACCTTC. Protein sequence: CASNSGLNYGYTF.

The gene calls are TRBV10-3 and TRBJ1-4, with D possibly being TRBD1 (5 bases). Deletions cut 11 bases from V and 6 bases from J, with 13 bases between. The length of the CDR3 is 12 residues. Germline V gene data show CDR1 as ENHRY and CDR2 as SYGVKD. The CDR3 bases are TGTGCCCCCCCTGGGGGGGATGAAAAACTGTTTTTT. Amino acids: CAPPGGDEKLFF.

The chain links TRBV18 to TRBJ1-2; TRBD1 aligns across 9 bases. With V trimmed by 4 bases and J by 5 bases, 8 bases remained unmatched. Germline V gene sequence: CDR1 KGHSH, CDR2 LQKENI. The CDR3 is 15 amino acids. The CDR3 sequence is CASSLPRGQGYGYTF. DNA for the CDR3: TGTGCCAGCTCACTACCTAGGGGACAGGGATATGGCTACACCTTC.

The chain carries TRBV29-1 and TRBJ2-1; weak D call: TRBD2 (5 bases). Germline values: CDR1 SQVTM, CDR2 ANQGSEA. The germline V and J ends were trimmed by 4 bases and 0 bases, with 10 bases remaining between them. The CDR3 is made up of 14 amino acids. CDR3 region: CSVGTGSSYNEQFF. The CDR3 coding sequence is TGCAGCGTTGGGACGGGGAGCTCCTACAATGAGCAGTTCTTC.

V gene TRBV7-2 combines with J gene TRBJ2-7; D unresolved. The CDR3 runs 15 residues. Per the germline V gene, CDR1 is SGHTA and CDR2 is FQGNSA. The V and J ends lost 5 bases and 2 bases respectively, with 16 bases between them. The CDR3, as DNA: TGTGCCAGCAGCCCCGACACGATAATCGCCTACGAGCAGTACTTC. Its translation: CASSPDTIIAYEQYF.

For the CDR3, the DNA is TGTGCCAGCAGCGAGGGGCCGACAGGGAGTGGATTCTATGGCTACACCTTC. This encodes CASSEGPTGSGFYGYTF. The chain recombines TRBV9 with TRBJ1-2; TRBD1 matches at 7 bases. CDR1 and CDR2 (germline): SGDLS, YYNGEE. V lost 3 bases and J lost 4; bases outside the gene matches: 15. The CDR3 contains 17 residues.

V is TRBV4-1 and J is TRBJ2-1; a possible D gene is TRBD1 (5 bases). Germline V gene lookup returns CDR1 MGHRA and CDR2 YSYEKL. Trimming took 1 base from V and 2 from J, leaving 12 bases between them. The CDR3 spans 16 residues. The CDR3 coding sequence is TGCGCCAGCAGCCAAGTTATGAGGACAACCTACAATGAGCAGTTCTTC. It specifies CASSQVMRTTYNEQFF.

The V call is TRBV4-3, the J call TRBJ1-2, with D possibly matching TRBD1 (5 bases). The germline V gene encodes CDR1 LGHNA and CDR2 YSLEER. This CDR3 has 14 residues. V lost 1 base, J lost 8 bases, and 14 bases lay in between. The CDR3 sequence is CASSQGIQVVGYTF. In nucleotides, the CDR3 is TGCGCCAGCAGCCAAGGGATACAGGTGGTCGGCTACACCTTC.

CDR3 DNA: TGTGCCAGCAGCCTGGGACAGATGAACACTGAAGCTTTCTTT. Protein product: CASSLGQMNTEAFF. The genes are TRBV4-2 and TRBJ1-1, with TRBD1 identical over 7 bases. In germline, CDR1 is LGHNA, CDR2 YNFKEQ. This CDR3 has 14 residues. V shed 4 bases, J shed 0 bases, and the junction held 2 bases outside the gene matches.

Turning to this clone: A read error may account for a junction end that differs from germline. The V gene is TRBV7-8, the J gene TRBJ2-1; tentative D call: TRBD1 (5 bases). CDR3 length: 15 amino acids. The germline CDR1 and CDR2 sequences are SGHVS and FQNEAQ. CDR3 sequence: CASNLVGQDKSEQFF. The CDR3 DNA is TGTGCCAGCAACTTAGTAGGGCAGGACAAGAGTGAGCAGTTCTTC.

The chain combines TRBV7-2 with TRBJ2-5; TRBD2 might be the D (5 bases). This CDR3 has 15 amino acids. Germline V gene data show CDR1 as SGHTA and CDR2 as FQGNSA. Trimming left V 5 bases short and J 5 bases short, with 18 bases between. CDR3 DNA: TGTGCCAGCAGCCTAGAGAGGGTGAGGTGGGAGACCCAGTACTTC. Translating gives CASSLERVRWETQYF.

The CDR3 region is CASSHPGQGGQPQHF. As DNA, the CDR3 is TGTGCCAGCAGCCACCCAGGCCAGGGGGGACAGCCCCAGCATTTT. V gene TRBV4-2 combines with J gene TRBJ1-5, with 7 bases that match TRBD1. Germline V gene data show CDR1 as LGHNA and CDR2 as YNFKEQ. V dropped 3 bases and J dropped 7; count of bases not matched to a gene: 9. CDR3 length equals 15 residues.

The chain is built from TRBV6-5 and TRBJ2-5; tentative D call: TRBD1 (6 bases). Gene TRBJ2-7 matches the end of the DNA better, so the J call may be wrong. The CDR3 contains 14 residues. Germline V gives CDR1 MNHEY, CDR2 SVGAGI. The CDR3 reads CASSYQQGPYEQYF. CDR3 DNA sequence: TGTGCCAGCAGTTACCAACAGGGCCCCTACGAGCAGTACTTC.

V and J are TRBV6-1 and TRBJ2-2; D remains unclear. Germline V gene data show CDR1 as MNHNS and CDR2 as SASEGT. The CDR3 contains 12 residues. V was shortened by 6 bases and J by 5 bases, with 7 bases between the two germline ends. The CDR3 sequence is CASSPRTGELFF. CDR3 coding DNA: TGTGCCAGCAGCCCACGGACCGGGGAGCTGTTTTTT.

About this clone: At one end the junction does not follow the germline gene, possibly because of a read error. The chain combines TRBV7-8 with TRBJ1-2; D gene ambiguous. The CDR3 extends over 11 amino acids. From germline, CDR1 is SGHVS and CDR2 FQNEAQ. The chain's CDR3 is CASSLGGESAF. CDR3 coding DNA: TGTGCCAGCAGCTTAGGCGGGGAGTCGGCCTTC. Using reference TRBV7-8 and TRBJ1-2 for the parts outside the CDR3, the full variable domain is GAGVSQSPRYKVAKRGQDVALRCDPISGHVSLFWYQQALGQGPEFLTYFQNEAQLDKSGLPSDRFFAERPEGSVSTLKIQRTQQEDSAVYLCASSLGGESAFGSGTRLTVV.

The chain combines TRBV6-6 with TRBJ1-2, with no clear D. Trimming removed 6 bases from V and 2 bases from J, with 13 bases in between. The CDR3 extends over 14 amino acids. Germline assignment: CDR1 MNHNY and CDR2 SVGAGI (reference sequence). The CDR3 is CASSPPDINYGYTF. The DNA for the CDR3 is TGTGCCAGCAGCCCCCCCGACATAAACTATGGCTACACCTTC.

The chain joins TRBV4-1 to TRBJ2-3; 13 nucleotides line up with TRBD2. This CDR3 region has 17 residues. V was clipped by 4 bases and J by 6 bases; unmatched bases: 10. Germline CDR1 reads MGHRA; CDR2 reads YSYEKL. The CDR3 loop is CASSPSTGLAGVDTQYF. The CDR3 DNA reads as TGCGCCAGCAGCCCCTCGACCGGACTAGCGGGGGTGGATACGCAGTATTTT.

The chain recombines TRBV7-2 with TRBJ1-2, with D unresolved. Trimming shortened V by 1 base and J by 4 bases, and 10 bases separated the two germline ends. In germline, CDR1 is SGHTA, CDR2 FQGNSA. The CDR3 contains 14 residues. Written as DNA, the CDR3 is TGTGCCAGCAGCTTAGTCCTTGGAGGCTATGGCTACACCTTC. It is translated as CASSLVLGGYGYTF.

The chain combines TRBV5-1 with TRBJ2-5; D call uncertain. V lost 0 bases to trimming and J lost 4 bases, with 7 bases between them. The germline V gene encodes CDR1 SGHRS and CDR2 YFSETQ. CDR3 size: 13 residues. In DNA form, the CDR3 reads TGCGCCAGCAGCTTGGATGGGCGAGAGACCCAGTACTTC. As protein: CASSLDGRETQYF.

This clone came up a few times. V gene TRBV9 combines with J gene TRBJ2-1; 8 bases match TRBD1. V dropped 1 base and J dropped 0; count of bases not matched to a gene: 9. Germline assignment: CDR1 SGDLS and CDR2 YYNGEE. The CDR3 contains 18 residues. The CDR3 DNA reads TGTGCCAGCAGCGTAACCCCGCTGGACAGGGCCTCCTACAATGAGCAGTTCTTC. Its translation is CASSVTPLDRASYNEQFF.

V is TRBV4-3 and J is TRBJ1-5; weak D call: TRBD1 (5 bases). The germline V gene has CDR1 LGHNA and CDR2 YSLEER. The CDR3 is 15 residues long. V was shortened by 6 bases and J by 6 bases, with 18 bases between the two germline ends. CDR3 sequence (DNA): TGCGCCAGCAGTGCCATGAGGGGAGGTACTCAGCCCCAGCATTTT. Protein: CASSAMRGGTQPQHF.

The DNA of the CDR3 is TGTGCCTGGAATGGACAGGGACCTAATGAAAAACTGTTTTTT. As protein: CAWNGQGPNEKLFF. The V and J genes are TRBV30 and TRBJ1-4; 8 nucleotides match TRBD1. The CDR3 has 14 residues. Trimming cost V 4 bases and J 3 bases; bases outside gene matches: 4. From germline, CDR1 is GTSNPN and CDR2 SVGIG (reference sequence).

The chain has TRBV5-1 and TRBJ2-2; 7 bases are a match to TRBD1. Germline CDR1 reads SGHRS; CDR2 reads YFSETQ. This CDR3 is built from 16 residues. The ends lost 0 bases at V and 7 bases at J; junction bases unmatched: 9. CDR3: CASSLVTGTEIGELFF. The DNA of the CDR3 is TGCGCCAGCAGCTTGGTCACCGGGACAGAGATCGGGGAGCTGTTTTTT.

The J gene is TRBJ2-7, the V gene TRBV27, with 7 bases fitting TRBD2. The CDR3 length is 15 residues. Trimming removed 5 bases from V and 0 bases from J; junction bases left unmatched: 7. In germline, CDR1 is MNHEY, CDR2 SMNVEV (reference sequence). The CDR3 region is CASSGRDYLSYEQYF. The CDR3 DNA reads TGTGCCAGCAGTGGCCGGGACTACCTCTCCTACGAGCAGTACTTC.

The chain recombines TRBV11-2 with TRBJ2-7; D is uncertain. Germline CDR1 reads SGHAT; CDR2 reads FQNNGV. The V and J ends lost 0 bases and 2 bases respectively, with 14 bases between them. The CDR3 runs to 16 residues. The CDR3 DNA follows: TGTGCCAGCAGCTTAGATCTTGGGCTAAACCCCTACGAGCAGTACTTC. Translating it yields CASSLDLGLNPYEQYF.